A selection of T cell receptor beta chains follows, all from one sample in a study of cytomegalovirus exposure and HLA in healthy donors. Generated by immunoSEQ multiplex PCR, the TCRdb table keeps only in-frame clones and is missing some. Of 100,000 to 150,000 clones in the sample, just under 95% were seen once. The sequencing sample was made of PBMCs. These TCRs come from a woman between 18 and 29 years old in good health and CMV-seronegative. Both conserved end residues are part of each CDR3.

V | CDR3
TRBV4-1 | CASSPRPARSSGNEQFF
TRBV6-5 | CASRTTGGEETQYF
TRBV29-1 | CSVWDSMDTGELFF
TRBV19 | CASSLMNREGNGYTF
TRBV11-2 | CASSLGPSGSGYEQYF
TRBV6-5 | CASSKQGHGYTF
TRBV29-1 | CSVWTGTGELFF
TRBV6-5 | CASSYSGGQLRNTIYF
TRBV27 | CASSFGTGGFGEQYF
TRBV4-1 | CASSQDWASGDEQFF
TRBV30 | CAWSYRGMNTEAFF
TRBV5-8 | CATETGTSGNEQFF
TRBV30 | CAWGQSYQPQHF
TRBV7-6 | CASSSIGTGDEKLFF
TRBV6-5 | CASSLNTGVWYEQYF
TRBV4-1 | CASSQVGEETQYF
TRBV14 | CASSPPGAGGLYGYTF
TRBV5-4 | CASSLWTGPAHGYTF
TRBV11-2 | CASSTPGGNSNTGELFF
TRBV19 | CASSTATGRGVAGELFF
TRBV14 | CASSRPGTGPEKLFF
TRBV2 | CASSEGPRTGVFGDTQYF
TRBV5-1 | CASSSPVAGEQETQYF
TRBV9 | CASSPRGLANYEQFF
TRBV7-2 | CASSLMMSGGPTDTQYF
TRBV10-3 | CAISGIDRTGYEQYF
TRBV9 | CASSKVGQGAVNEQFF
TRBV14 | CASSQATAPWAEAFF
TRBV20-1 | CSARDSGIQYF
TRBV6-6 | CASSYPASGETQYF
TRBV7-2 | CASSRDSSTLSYEQYF
TRBV6-5 | CASSLSGTLGGELFF
TRBV6-1 | CASRDSPNQPQHF
TRBV29-1 | CSVMDRVTGELFF
TRBV28 | CATKGSGGNTEAFF
TRBV5-4 | CASSGWDNQNIQYF
TRBV28 | CASSLSWGAGQPQHF
TRBV11-2 | CASSSSEAFF
TRBV7-6 | CASSLRGEDGYTF
TRBV7-9 | CASSLDPIGELFF
TRBV7-9 | CASSPPGQSNEKLFF
TRBV28 | CASSPAGGQEQFF
TRBV5-4 | CASSLFLGGRDTYEQYF